These T cell receptor beta chains were read from a single sample in a study of technical replicates of blood from a few donors. Profiling relied on immunoSEQ multiplex PCR, and the TCRdb table lists in-frame clones only, not all of them. This sample has approximately 75,000 clones, with around 97% found just once. Sequencing was carried out using T cells isolated from PBMCs. The receptors here all came from a human donor in good health. Both conserved end residues are part of each CDR3. The D gene is left open where the match is weak. Size values are once, few and many counts, or a class for expanded clones, and some rows have none.

clone_size: NA; cdr3_length: 12; v_call: TRBV29-1; j_call: TRBJ2-7; d_call: NA; cdr3_aa: CSAESTGYEQYF; cdr3_nt: TGCAGCGCCGAAAGCACAGGGTACGAGCAGTACTTC
clone_size: NA; cdr3_length: 16; v_call: TRBV4-1; j_call: TRBJ1-3; d_call: NA; cdr3_aa: CASSQVGAGTGNTIYF; cdr3_nt: TGCGCCAGCAGCCAAGTGGGGGCAGGGACTGGAAACACCATATATTTT
clone_size: NA; cdr3_length: 11; v_call: TRBV30; j_call: TRBJ1-2; d_call: NA; cdr3_aa: CAWVNRYGYTF; cdr3_nt: TGTGCCTGGGTAAACAGATATGGCTACACCTTC
clone_size: once; cdr3_length: 19; v_call: TRBV5-1; j_call: TRBJ2-1; d_call: TRBD2; cdr3_aa: CASSLVASGGYSSYNEQFF; cdr3_nt: TGCGCCAGCAGCTTGGTAGCTAGCGGGGGTTACTCCTCCTACAATGAGCAGTTCTTC
clone_size: NA; cdr3_length: 18; v_call: TRBV23-1; j_call: TRBJ1-5; d_call: TRBD1; cdr3_aa: CASSQRARTGGSNQPQHF; cdr3_nt: TGCGCCAGCAGTCAACGGGCTCGGACAGGGGGGAGCAATCAGCCCCAGCATTTT
clone_size: NA; cdr3_length: 13; v_call: TRBV10-2; j_call: TRBJ1-2; d_call: TRBD1; cdr3_aa: CASSRGDREGYTF; cdr3_nt: TGCGCCAGCAGTCGGGGGGACAGGGAAGGCTACACCTTC
clone_size: NA; cdr3_length: 13; v_call: TRBV5-3; j_call: TRBJ1-3; d_call: NA; cdr3_aa: CARSSGQGNTIYF; cdr3_nt: TGTGCCAGAAGCTCCGGACAGGGAAACACCATATATTTT
clone_size: NA; cdr3_length: 15; v_call: TRBV13; j_call: TRBJ1-1; d_call: NA; cdr3_aa: CASSWRGEGDTEAFF; cdr3_nt: TGTGCCAGCAGCTGGAGGGGGGAGGGGGACACTGAAGCTTTCTTT
clone_size: NA; cdr3_length: 13; v_call: TRBV27; j_call: TRBJ2-2; d_call: NA; cdr3_aa: CASSFSSTGELFF; cdr3_nt: TGTGCCAGCAGTTTCTCTTCCACCGGGGAGCTGTTTTTT
clone_size: NA; cdr3_length: 15; v_call: TRBV28; j_call: TRBJ1-1; d_call: NA; cdr3_aa: CASSLYRVMNTEAFF; cdr3_nt: TGTGCCAGCAGTTTATATCGGGTTATGAACACTGAAGCTTTCTTT
clone_size: NA; cdr3_length: 12; v_call: TRBV7-8; j_call: TRBJ2-7; d_call: TRBD1; cdr3_aa: CASSFGTGEQYF; cdr3_nt: TGTGCCAGCAGCTTCGGGACAGGCGAGCAGTACTTC
clone_size: NA; cdr3_length: 14; v_call: TRBV6-1; j_call: TRBJ1-4; d_call: NA; cdr3_aa: CASGWDGGGEKLFF; cdr3_nt: TGTGCCAGCGGGTGGGACGGGGGTGGTGAAAAACTGTTTTTT
clone_size: NA; cdr3_length: 17; v_call: TRBV7-9; j_call: TRBJ2-1; d_call: TRBD2; cdr3_aa: CASSAAGTSGGIAEQFF; cdr3_nt: TGTGCCAGCAGCGCCGCCGGGACTAGCGGGGGTATCGCTGAGCAGTTCTTC
clone_size: NA; cdr3_length: 15; v_call: TRBV15; j_call: TRBJ2-7; d_call: NA; cdr3_aa: CATSRDIGQPYEQYF; cdr3_nt: TGTGCCACCAGCAGAGATATTGGACAGCCCTACGAGCAGTACTTC
clone_size: NA; cdr3_length: 14; v_call: TRBV28; j_call: TRBJ1-2; d_call: TRBD1; cdr3_aa: CASSSNRGMYGYTF; cdr3_nt: TGTGCCAGCAGTTCAAACAGGGGGATGTATGGCTACACCTTC
clone_size: once; cdr3_length: 16; v_call: TRBV6-5; j_call: TRBJ2-7; d_call: NA; cdr3_aa: CASSYSSQRHSYEQYF; cdr3_nt: TGTGCCAGCAGTTACTCGAGCCAGCGGCACTCCTACGAGCAGTACTTC
clone_size: NA; cdr3_length: 16; v_call: TRBV5-4; j_call: TRBJ2-6; d_call: NA; cdr3_aa: CASSLSSGSGANVLTF; cdr3_nt: TGTGCCAGCAGCTTGTCTAGTGGCTCTGGGGCCAACGTCCTGACTTTC
clone_size: NA; cdr3_length: 15; v_call: TRBV7-7; j_call: TRBJ1-3; d_call: TRBD1; cdr3_aa: CASSADTGGGNTIYF; cdr3_nt: TGTGCCAGCAGCGCTGACACAGGGGGGGGAAACACCATATATTTT
clone_size: NA; cdr3_length: 14; v_call: TRBV9; j_call: TRBJ1-2; d_call: NA; cdr3_aa: CASSGRGIQDGYTF; cdr3_nt: TGTGCCAGCAGCGGCAGGGGAATTCAGGATGGCTACACCTTC
clone_size: NA; cdr3_length: 14; v_call: TRBV6-5; j_call: TRBJ1-1; d_call: TRBD1; cdr3_aa: CASSPTGGIAEAFF; cdr3_nt: TGTGCCAGCAGTCCGACAGGGGGCATCGCTGAAGCTTTCTTT
clone_size: NA; cdr3_length: 14; v_call: TRBV27; j_call: TRBJ1-1; d_call: TRBD1; cdr3_aa: CASSLDRTKVEAFF; cdr3_nt: TGTGCCAGCAGTTTGGACAGGACCAAGGTCGAAGCTTTCTTT
clone_size: few; cdr3_length: 10; v_call: TRBV29-1; j_call: TRBJ1-2; d_call: NA; cdr3_aa: CSVEERGYTF; cdr3_nt: TGCAGCGTTGAAGAGCGTGGCTACACCTTC
clone_size: NA; cdr3_length: 14; v_call: TRBV4-1; j_call: TRBJ2-1; d_call: TRBD1; cdr3_aa: CASSQRTGYNEQFF; cdr3_nt: TGCGCCAGCAGCCAAAGGACAGGCTACAATGAGCAGTTCTTC
clone_size: NA; cdr3_length: 19; v_call: TRBV27; j_call: TRBJ2-1; d_call: TRBD2; cdr3_aa: CASSLSPPGLGETYNEQFF; cdr3_nt: TGTGCCAGCAGTTTATCTCCTCCGGGACTAGGGGAGACCTACAATGAGCAGTTCTTC
clone_size: NA; cdr3_length: 15; v_call: TRBV7-3; j_call: TRBJ2-3; d_call: NA; cdr3_aa: CASSLWLQGTDTQYF; cdr3_nt: TGTGCCAGCAGCTTATGGCTTCAGGGCACAGATACGCAGTATTTT